These 30 T cell receptor beta chains were all obtained from the same sample, sequenced in a study of identical twins. TCRdb independently ran MiXCR on the 5' RACE reads; one entry per CDR3 protein. The sample gives approximately 600,000 distinct CDR3 sequences, about 7.6% of which show up once; 1.6% is in the top ten. A further study also used this sample, focusing on yellow fever vaccine responses in identical twins.

What was sequenced was PBMCs. The receptors shown here come from a woman between 18 and 30 years old in good health.

This chain links TRBV15 with TRBJ1-4; maybe TRBD1 (6 bases). CDR1 and CDR2 (germline): LNHNV, YYDKDF (reference sequence). The CDR3 covers 16 residues. V was clipped by 0 bases and J by 2 bases, with 10 bases between them. CDR3 sequence: CATSRDPQGTNEKLFF. The CDR3 DNA reads TGTGCCACCAGCAGAGATCCACAGGGCACTAATGAAAAACTGTTTTTT.

This clonotype was observed many times. The genes are TRBV12-3 or TRBV12-4 and TRBJ2-3; 7 bases agree with TRBD2. V was clipped by 3 bases and J by 2 bases; unmatched bases: 5. The CDR3 totals 15 residues. The CDR3 coding sequence is TGTGCCAGCAGTTTGACGAGCGGGACCACAGATACGCAGTATTTT. Translating gives CASSLTSGTTDTQYF.

This clonotype was seen repeatedly, ten times or more. V usage is TRBV5-1 and J usage is TRBJ2-3, with 7 bases matching TRBD2. The germline V gene encodes CDR1 SGHRS and CDR2 YFSETQ. CDR3 length equals 15 residues. Trimming cost V 4 bases and J 4 bases; bases outside gene matches: 9. The CDR3 DNA reads as TGCGCCAGCAGCCTCGGGGGGATTGGGGCAGATACGCAGTATTTT. This codes for CASSLGGIGADTQYF.

This clonotype was seen many times. This rearrangement joins TRBV12-3 or TRBV12-4 to TRBJ1-6; D remains unclear. This CDR3 region has 13 residues. Trimming removed 6 bases from V and 9 bases from J, with 12 bases in between. CDR3 bases: TGTGCCAGCAGCGGGTCGGGTACTTCACCCCTCCACTTT. It codes for CASSGSGTSPLHF.

The V call is TRBV2, the J call TRBJ1-6; D is possibly TRBD1 (5 bases). Germline V gene lookup returns CDR1 SNHLY and CDR2 FYNNEI. V lost 5 bases and J lost 0, with 11 bases in between. The CDR3 runs to 16 residues. The CDR3 reads CASSPLTASYNSPLHF. CDR3 coding DNA: TGTGCCAGCAGTCCCCTGACAGCCTCCTATAATTCACCCCTCCACTTT.

This clonotype was seen more than once but under ten times. This chain links TRBV9 with TRBJ2-1; 10 bases line up with TRBD2. From germline, CDR1 is SGDLS and CDR2 YYNGEE. V lost 0 bases and J lost 3; bases outside the gene matches: 6. CDR3 size: 17 residues. CDR3 loop: CASSVAGGLALYNEQFF. CDR3 DNA sequence: TGTGCCAGCAGCGTAGCAGGGGGACTAGCGCTCTACAATGAGCAGTTCTTC.

This clonotype appeared a few times. V usage is TRBV20-1 and J usage is TRBJ2-1; D is uncertain. V lost 3 bases, J lost 6 bases, and 15 bases lay in between. CDR1 is DFQATT, CDR2 SNEGSKA, per germline (reference sequence). This CDR3 has 14 residues. The CDR3 region has the DNA TGCAGTGCTAGCGTCTCTACCCGTACCAATGAGCAGTTCTTC. Translated: CSASVSTRTNEQFF.

The rearrangement joins TRBV10-3 to TRBJ2-1, with D tentatively TRBD2 (5 bases). V was trimmed by 10 bases and J by 5 bases, leaving 12 bases between them. Germline V gene lookup returns CDR1 ENHRY and CDR2 SYGVKD. The CDR3 totals 12 residues. The CDR3: CATCPGNNEQFF. Here the CDR3 DNA reads TGTGCCACCTGCCCGGGGAACAATGAGCAGTTCTTC.

This clonotype was detected a few times. The CDR3 DNA reads TGTGCCAGCAGCTTAACTCAACCTAAGACCAATGAGCAGTTCTTC. It specifies CASSLTQPKTNEQFF. The chain is built from TRBV7-2 and TRBJ2-1; D ambiguous. Trimming pared 2 bases from V and 6 bases from J, leaving 14 bases between. Looked up from germline, CDR1 is SGHTA and CDR2 is FQGNSA. The CDR3 is made up of 15 amino acids.

In its sample, this clonotype was seen a few times. The missing conserved phenylalanine or tryptophan at the end of this CDR3 makes a read error likely. V and J are TRBV10-3 and TRBJ2-7; D might be TRBD1 (6 bases). V dropped 2 bases and J dropped 4 bases, with 9 bases sitting between them. CDR3 size: 13 residues. Germline V gives CDR1 ENHRY, CDR2 SYGVKD. CDR3 sequence: CAISERDKYEQYS. For the CDR3, the DNA is TGTGCCATCAGTGAGAGGGACAAATACGAGCAGTACTCC.

The chain joins TRBV5-6 to TRBJ2-3; D remains ambiguous. CDR1 is SGHDT, CDR2 YYEEEE, per germline. Trimming removed 2 bases at V and 0 bases at J, with 7 bases between. This CDR3 spans 14 amino acids. CDR3 in DNA: TGTGCCAGCAGCTTCAGTCATAGCACAGATACGCAGTATTTT. Translation: CASSFSHSTDTQYF.

The V and J genes are TRBV20-1 and TRBJ2-1; 7 bases map to TRBD2. The CDR3 consists of 13 residues. CDR1 is DFQATT, CDR2 SNEGSKA, per germline (reference sequence). V lost 7 bases to trimming and J lost 7 bases; unmatched junction nucleotides: 10. This chain's CDR3 is CSVGWWGGNEQFF. CDR3 nucleotide sequence: TGCAGTGTCGGTTGGTGGGGGGGAAATGAGCAGTTCTTC.

This rearrangement joins TRBV11-3 to TRBJ2-7; TRBD2 matches 12 bases. The CDR3 runs 15 residues. V gave up 5 bases and J gave up 5 bases; unmatched junction bases: 7. CDR1 and CDR2 from the germline V gene are SGHNT and YENEEA. The CDR3 DNA reads as TGTGCCAGCAGCCCTAGCGGGAGGGCCCTCCACGAGCAGTACTTC. Its translation is CASSPSGRALHEQYF.

V usage is TRBV2 and J usage is TRBJ2-5; D is undetermined. V gave up 5 bases and J gave up 2 bases, with 12 bases separating them. Germline-derived CDR1 and CDR2 are SNHLY and FYNNEI. This CDR3 is 14 amino acids long. CDR3 sequence: CASSLENRQETQYF. CDR3 bases: TGTGCCAGCAGTTTGGAGAACAGACAAGAGACCCAGTACTTC.

A few counts support this clonotype. V gene TRBV28 combines with J gene TRBJ2-3, with D possibly TRBD1 on 6 matching bases. The V end was cut by 5 bases, the J end by 7 bases, with 16 bases between. CDR1 is MDHEN and CDR2 is SYDVKM in the germline V gene. The CDR3 sequence is 14 residues long. The CDR3 loop reads CASSLTGSIYTQYF. The CDR3, as DNA: TGTGCCAGCAGTCTGACAGGTTCAATATATACGCAGTATTTT.

The V gene is TRBV4-1, the J gene TRBJ2-5; 12 nucleotides match TRBD2. The CDR3 covers 17 residues. The V gene end was trimmed by 1 base and the J gene end by 4 bases; junction bases not matched to a gene: 7. CDR1 and CDR2 (germline): MGHRA, YSYEKL. The CDR3 coding sequence is TGCGCCAGCAGCCAAGGAGAGACTAGCGGGAGTCGAGAGACCCAGTACTTC. Translating gives CASSQGETSGSRETQYF.

The rearrangement uses TRBV28 and TRBJ2-7; TRBD1 matches 9 bases. The germline V gene encodes CDR1 MDHEN and CDR2 SYDVKM. V dropped 6 bases and J dropped 12; count of bases not matched to a gene: 6. This CDR3 has 11 residues. CDR3 in DNA: TGTGCCAGCAGCCCCGGGACAGGGTCGTACTTC. The encoded protein is CASSPGTGSYF. Combining the CDR3 with reference TRBV28 and TRBJ2-7 gives the whole variable domain DVKVTQSSRYLVKRTGEKVFLECVQDMDHENMFWYRQDPGLGLRLIYFSYDVKMKEKGDIPEGYSVSREKKERFSLILESASTNQTSMYLCASSPGTGSYFGPGTRLTVT.

The sample holds a few counts of this clonotype. V usage is TRBV20-1 and J usage is TRBJ1-2; D unresolved. Germline V gene sequence: CDR1 DFQATT, CDR2 SNEGSKA (reference sequence). Trimming pared 4 bases from V and 2 bases from J, leaving 5 bases between. This CDR3 comprises 11 residues. The CDR3 loop reads CSATDNYGYTF. The CDR3 nucleotides read TGCAGTGCTACTGACAACTATGGCTACACCTTC.

This chain uses TRBV28 with TRBJ1-2; perhaps TRBD1 as D (6 bases). With 5 bases removed from V and 3 bases from J, the gap between germline ends came to 16 bases. The germline V gene encodes CDR1 MDHEN and CDR2 SYDVKM. This CDR3 contains 15 residues. CDR3 in amino acids: CASSLRAAGDYGYTF. Written as DNA, the CDR3 is TGTGCCAGCAGTCTAAGGGCGGCAGGGGACTATGGCTACACCTTC.

The chain joins TRBV5-6 to TRBJ1-1; D call uncertain. The length of the CDR3 is 13 residues. V lost 0 bases and J lost 10, with 13 bases in between. Germline V CDR1 and CDR2: SGHDT, YYEEEE. The DNA for the CDR3 is TGTGCCAGCAGCTTGGTTTCGGGGTTTGGAGCTTTCTTT. This gives the protein CASSLVSGFGAFF.

This chain joins TRBV19 and TRBJ2-6, with a possible D match to TRBD1 (6 bases). In germline, CDR1 is LNHDA, CDR2 SQIVND (reference sequence). The germline V and J ends were trimmed by 6 bases and 0 bases, with 15 bases remaining between them. This CDR3 is built from 17 residues. The CDR3 sequence: CASSHPQGSSGANVLTF. CDR3 bases: TGTGCCAGTAGCCACCCTCAGGGGTCCTCTGGGGCCAACGTCCTGACTTTC. Together with reference TRBV19 and TRBJ2-6, the CDR3 gives the full variable domain: DGGITQSPKYLFRKEGQNVTLSCEQNLNHDAMYWYRQDPGQGLRLIYYSQIVNDFQKGDIAEGYSVSREKKESFPLTVTSAQKNPTAFYLCASSHPQGSSGANVLTFGAGSRLTVL.

The sample holds many counts of this clonotype. For the CDR3, the DNA is TGTGCCACCAGTGACCGTCTCCCAGGGGCTTACAATGAGCAGTTCTTC. Translated, it gives CATSDRLPGAYNEQFF. The V call is TRBV24-1, the J call TRBJ2-1; D is perhaps TRBD1 (6 bases). The V end lost 4 bases, the J end lost 4 bases, and 16 bases lay between the germline ends. CDR1 is KGHDR, CDR2 SFDVKD, per germline. The CDR3 is 16 amino acids.

This clonotype came up a few times. This chain uses TRBV2 with TRBJ2-1; 10 nucleotides agree with TRBD1. The length of the CDR3 is 14 residues. The germline gives CDR1 SNHLY, CDR2 FYNNEI. The ends lost 4 bases at V and 9 bases at J; junction bases unmatched: 6. This chain's CDR3 is CASSVRQGAGEQFF. The DNA for the CDR3 is TGTGCCAGCAGTGTTCGACAGGGGGCTGGTGAGCAGTTCTTC.

A few counts support this clonotype. This chain connects TRBV7-8 to TRBJ2-5; 7 positions agree with TRBD2. The CDR3 extends over 16 amino acids. J lost 1 base, V lost 2 bases, and 7 bases had no gene match. Germline values: CDR1 SGHVS, CDR2 FQNEAQ. The CDR3 loop reads CASSLYRGGSQETQYF. The DNA for the CDR3 is TGTGCCAGCAGCTTATACCGCGGGGGAAGCCAAGAGACCCAGTACTTC. The entire variable domain, with the rest obtained from reference TRBV7-8 and TRBJ2-5, is as follows: GAGVSQSPRYKVAKRGQDVALRCDPISGHVSLFWYQQALGQGPEFLTYFQNEAQLDKSGLPSDRFFAERPEGSVSTLKIQRTQQEDSAVYLCASSLYRGGSQETQYFGPGTRLLVL.

This clonotype has more than one count but fewer than ten. The rearrangement uses TRBV5-1 and TRBJ1-6; 7 bases align to TRBD1. Trimming at V came to 6 bases and at J to 12 bases, leaving 9 bases not matched to a gene. CDR3 length: 13 amino acids. Germline-derived CDR1 and CDR2 are SGHRS and YFSETQ. The CDR3: CASTLGGDRPLHF. The DNA of the CDR3 is TGCGCCAGCACCTTAGGGGGGGACAGACCCCTCCACTTT.

In this sample, this clonotype turned up many times. The chain couples TRBV2 to TRBJ2-2, with TRBD1 as a possible D gene (6 bases). V was cut by 6 bases and J by 4 bases, with 15 bases left in between. The CDR3 extends over 15 amino acids. From germline, CDR1 is SNHLY and CDR2 FYNNEI. In DNA form, the CDR3 reads TGTGCCAGCAGGGTACAGGGTTTAGGCACCGGGGAGCTGTTTTTT. This translates into CASRVQGLGTGELFF.

This clonotype has more than one count but fewer than ten. The chain combines TRBV7-9 with TRBJ2-7; 10 bases agree with TRBD1. J was trimmed by 4 bases and V by 5 bases; bases with no gene match: 11. The germline CDR1 and CDR2 sequences are SEHNR and FQNEAQ (reference sequence). This CDR3 region has 16 residues. The CDR3 nucleotides read TGTGCCAGCAGCGCTACCGGGACAGGGGCGGATTACGAGCAGTACGTC. This encodes CASSATGTGADYEQYV.

This chain uses TRBV5-6 with TRBJ2-7; 9 bases are shared with TRBD1. The germline gives CDR1 SGHDT, CDR2 YYEEEE. Trimming cost V 3 bases and J 3 bases; bases outside gene matches: 7. The CDR3 length is 15 residues. Here the CDR3 reads CASSSYRDRDYEQYV. CDR3 coding DNA: TGTGCCAGCAGCTCCTACCGGGACAGGGACTACGAGCAGTACGTC.

This clonotype was observed at least ten times. The chain is built from TRBV7-9 and TRBJ1-1; 7 bases are a match to TRBD1. The CDR3 consists of 12 residues. CDR1 is SEHNR and CDR2 is FQNEAQ in the germline V gene (reference sequence). After removal of 5 bases from V and 7 bases from J, the junction contained 4 bases not matched to a gene. The CDR3 spells CASSQTGNEAFF. CDR3 bases: TGTGCCAGCAGCCAGACAGGGAATGAAGCTTTCTTT.

V gene TRBV9 combines with J gene TRBJ1-2, with TRBD1 matching over 7 bases. J was trimmed by 5 bases and V by 4 bases; bases with no gene match: 5. This CDR3 has 13 residues. Germline V CDR1 and CDR2: SGDLS, YYNGEE. CDR3 loop: CASSSGTEYGYTF. The CDR3 DNA sequence: TGTGCCAGCAGCTCTGGGACAGAGTATGGCTACACCTTC.